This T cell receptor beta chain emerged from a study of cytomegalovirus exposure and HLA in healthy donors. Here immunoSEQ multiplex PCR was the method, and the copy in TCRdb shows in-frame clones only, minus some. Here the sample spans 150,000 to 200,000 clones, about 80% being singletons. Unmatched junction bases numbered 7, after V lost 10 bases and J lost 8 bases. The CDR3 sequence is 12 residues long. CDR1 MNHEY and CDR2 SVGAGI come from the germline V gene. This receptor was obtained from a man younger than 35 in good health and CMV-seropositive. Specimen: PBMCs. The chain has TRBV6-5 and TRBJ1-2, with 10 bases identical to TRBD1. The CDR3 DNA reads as TGTGCCACGTCCGGGACAGGGGAAGGCTACACCTTC. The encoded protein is CATSGTGEGYTF.